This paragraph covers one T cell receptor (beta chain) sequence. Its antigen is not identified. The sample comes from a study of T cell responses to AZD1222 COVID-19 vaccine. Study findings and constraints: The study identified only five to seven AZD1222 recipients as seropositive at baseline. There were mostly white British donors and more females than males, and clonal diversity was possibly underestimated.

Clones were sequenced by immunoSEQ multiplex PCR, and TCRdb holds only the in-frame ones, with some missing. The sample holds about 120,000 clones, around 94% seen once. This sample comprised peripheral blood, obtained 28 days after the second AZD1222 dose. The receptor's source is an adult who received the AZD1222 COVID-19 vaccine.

As DNA, the CDR3 is TGCGCCAGCAGCTTGGAGTTGCGGATTAAGGGCACTGAAGCTTTCTTT. Translation gives CASSLELRIKGTEAFF. The genes are TRBV5-1 and TRBJ1-1, with D uncertain. Trimming took 0 bases from V and 4 from J, leaving 16 bases between them. The CDR3 runs 16 residues. Germline loops: CDR1 SGHRS, CDR2 YFSETQ.